This entry concerns a single T cell receptor beta chain. Its specificity is unknown. There were only healthy Caucasians among the donors. The data were taken from a study of identical twins. Broader study findings: Weaker excess twin sharing was observed in beta out-of-frame sequences.

Template switching supplied a universal primer site; unique molecular identifiers were carried on the cDNA. Each CDR3 protein gets one entry after TCRdb re-called the 5' RACE reads with MiXCR. The sample records approximately 240,000 distinct CDR3 sequences, over 12% being singletons. The CDR3 is 12 amino acids. The chain uses TRBV21-1 and TRBJ2-5. TRBV21-1 is a pseudogene. The clonotype comes from a woman younger than 35 in good health. Sequencing was performed on memory (CD45RO+) T cells sorted from blood. The CDR3 bases are TGTGCCAGCGGGATTTTCCGAAACCCCCAGTACTTC. Translating it yields CASGIFRNPQYF.